The clone carrying this T cell receptor beta chain turned up a few times. The antigen is undetermined. TCRdb redid the calling of the 5' RACE reads with MiXCR, one entry per CDR3 protein. The data hold about 50,000 distinct CDR3 sequences, with around 26% observed a single time. Trimming took 3 bases from V and 4 from J, leaving 9 bases between them. The germline CDR1 and CDR2 sequences are MNHEY and SMNVEV (reference sequence). This CDR3 is 13 amino acids long. Points from the study as a whole: Tumor Treg TCRs overlapped most with tumor naive CD4+ cells.

This TCR was recovered from a female donor with breast cancer. This sequence joins TRBV27 and TRBJ1-2; D remains unclear. The specimen sequenced was naive CD4+ T cells sorted from blood. This sample's subset: naive CD4+ T cells, CD4+CD45RA+CD25-. In DNA, the CDR3 is TGTGCCAGCAGTTTGACGGAGAGCTATGGCTACACCTTC. Translation: CASSLTESYGYTF.